Reported below is one T cell receptor beta chain. Its cognate antigen has yet to be identified. Base qualities are not provided; no much larger clone lies one nucleotide away. According to the study, the label for this sample's treatment or condition signals: allogeneic hematopoietic cell transplantation with graft depleted of TCRalphabeta T cells and CD19 B cells. The children who served as transplant recipients had been given grafts of TCRalphabeta/CD19-depleted allogeneic hematopoietic cells. The receptor library was made with PCR. TCRdb lists the instrument as Illumina HiSeq 2500. TCR library preparation used molecular barcoding, with unique molecular identifiers applied to normalize quantification of the TCRbeta repertoire. The public reads were run again by TCRdb, first through fastp at Q25 and then through MiXCR, and only productive beta chains were kept. Every distinct CDR3 protein forms one entry, paired with its most common genes and DNA. The sample table records 400,000 to 550,000 distinct CDR3 sequences; about 11% of these occur just once. The top ten clonotypes cover just over 2% of the sample.

This sample was included in a study of T-cell reconstitution after alpha-beta-depleted transplantation in children (dated by TCRdb to about 2016). General notes on the study: T-cell immune reconstitution after TCRalphabeta/CD19-depleted allogeneic hematopoietic cell transplantation in children was quantitatively tracked in the study by means of TCR repertoire profiling.

What the work shows at the level of the full study, not this receptor alone: The frequencies of hyperexpanded clones fell over the following months, and after one year, T-cell counts and TCRbeta diversity were mostly attributed to newly produced T cells. The high TCRbeta diversity at day 60 in some patients was ascribed to recipient T cells and intrathymic progenitors that had survived conditioning. Apparently early alphabetaT-cell count recovery about two months after transplant reportedly relied on only several hundred rapidly expanded clones derived from non-depleted graft cells.

The CDR3 measures 13 amino acids from cysteine to phenylalanine. Of all the DNA, just the CDR3 is kept, 39 bases in frame from base 1. In the germline V gene, CDR1 corresponds to SGHDT and CDR2 to YYEEEE. V trim: 4 bases; J trim: 5 bases; unmatched bases: 5. The rearrangement joined TRBV5-6 to TRBJ1-1; TRBD1 fits 7 bases in the junction. This TCR came from a child under 10 years old with inherited bone marrow failure, due to receive a stem cell transplant. The input for sequencing was PBMCs, taken before TCRalphabeta/CD19-depleted stem cell transplant. The DNA reads TGTGCCAGCAGCCCTATACAGGGGACTGAAGCTTTCTTT. Translated, it gives CASSPIQGTEAFF.